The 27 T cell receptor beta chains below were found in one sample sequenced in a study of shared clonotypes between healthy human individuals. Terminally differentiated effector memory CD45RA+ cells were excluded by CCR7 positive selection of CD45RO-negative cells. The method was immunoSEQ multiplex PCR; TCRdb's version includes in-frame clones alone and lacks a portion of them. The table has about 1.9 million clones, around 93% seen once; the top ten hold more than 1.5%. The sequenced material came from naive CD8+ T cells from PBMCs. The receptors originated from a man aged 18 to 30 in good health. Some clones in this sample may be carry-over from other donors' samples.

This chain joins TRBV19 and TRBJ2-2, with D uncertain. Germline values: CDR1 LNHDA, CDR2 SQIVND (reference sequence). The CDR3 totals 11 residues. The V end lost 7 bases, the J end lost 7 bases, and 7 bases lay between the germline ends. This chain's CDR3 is CASTHGGELFF. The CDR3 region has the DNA TGTGCCAGTACACACGGCGGGGAGCTGTTTTTT.

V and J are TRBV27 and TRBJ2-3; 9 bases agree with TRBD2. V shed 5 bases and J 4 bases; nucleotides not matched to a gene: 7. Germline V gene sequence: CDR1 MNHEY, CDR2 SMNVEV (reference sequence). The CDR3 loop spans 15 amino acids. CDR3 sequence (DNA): TGTGCCAGCAGTGTAGCGGGAGTTAGCCCAGATACGCAGTATTTT. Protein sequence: CASSVAGVSPDTQYF.

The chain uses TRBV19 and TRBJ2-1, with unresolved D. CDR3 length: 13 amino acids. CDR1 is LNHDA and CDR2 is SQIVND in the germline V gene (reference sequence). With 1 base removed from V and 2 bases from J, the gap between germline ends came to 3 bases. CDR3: CASSIATYNEQFF. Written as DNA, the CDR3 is TGTGCCAGTAGTATAGCCACCTACAATGAGCAGTTCTTC.

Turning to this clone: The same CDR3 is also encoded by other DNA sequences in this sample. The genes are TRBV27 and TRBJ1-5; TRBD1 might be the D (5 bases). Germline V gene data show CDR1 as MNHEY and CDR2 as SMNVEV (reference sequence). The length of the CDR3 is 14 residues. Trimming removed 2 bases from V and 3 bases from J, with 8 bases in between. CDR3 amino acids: CASSLRGSNQPQHF. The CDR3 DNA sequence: TGTGCCAGCAGTTTACGGGGGTCCAATCAGCCCCAGCATTTT.

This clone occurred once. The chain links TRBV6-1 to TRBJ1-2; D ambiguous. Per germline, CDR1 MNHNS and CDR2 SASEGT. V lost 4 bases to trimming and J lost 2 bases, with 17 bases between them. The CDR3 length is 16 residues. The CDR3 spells CASSADMTWSNYGYTF. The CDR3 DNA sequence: TGTGCCAGCAGTGCCGACATGACCTGGTCGAACTATGGCTACACCTTC.

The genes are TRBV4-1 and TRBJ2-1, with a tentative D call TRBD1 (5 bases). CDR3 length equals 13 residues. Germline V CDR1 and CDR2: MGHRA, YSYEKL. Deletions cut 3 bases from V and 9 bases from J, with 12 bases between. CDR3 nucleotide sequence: TGCGCCAGCAGCCACCAGGGTAGGGGTGAGCAGTTCTTC. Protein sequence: CASSHQGRGEQFF.

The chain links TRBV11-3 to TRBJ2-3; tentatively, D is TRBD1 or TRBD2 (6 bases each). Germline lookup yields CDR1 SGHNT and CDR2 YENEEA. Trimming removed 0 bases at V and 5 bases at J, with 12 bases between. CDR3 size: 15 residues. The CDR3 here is CASSLDGGREDTQYF. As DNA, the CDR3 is TGTGCCAGCAGCTTAGACGGGGGCAGGGAAGATACGCAGTATTTT.

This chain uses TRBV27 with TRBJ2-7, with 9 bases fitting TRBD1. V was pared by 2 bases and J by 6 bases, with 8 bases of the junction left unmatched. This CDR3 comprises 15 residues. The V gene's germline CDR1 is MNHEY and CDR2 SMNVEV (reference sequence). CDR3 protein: CASSLGWGTGSEQYF. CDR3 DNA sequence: TGTGCCAGCAGTTTAGGTTGGGGGACAGGGAGCGAGCAGTACTTC.

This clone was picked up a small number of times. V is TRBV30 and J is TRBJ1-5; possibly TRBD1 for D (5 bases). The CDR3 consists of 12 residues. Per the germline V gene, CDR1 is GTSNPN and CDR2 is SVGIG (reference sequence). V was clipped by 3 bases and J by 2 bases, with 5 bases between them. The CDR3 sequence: CAWRTGNQPQHF. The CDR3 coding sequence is TGTGCCTGGAGGACAGGCAATCAGCCCCAGCATTTT.

As DNA, the CDR3 is TGTGCCTGGAGTAAGGGGGGAGGACACGAGCAGTACTTC. Amino acids: CAWSKGGGHEQYF. The V call is TRBV30, the J call TRBJ2-7, with D possibly called TRBD1 or TRBD2 (6 bases each). The CDR3 runs 13 residues. Germline-derived CDR1 and CDR2 are GTSNPN and SVGIG (reference sequence). The germline V and J ends were trimmed by 2 bases and 5 bases, with 13 bases remaining between them.

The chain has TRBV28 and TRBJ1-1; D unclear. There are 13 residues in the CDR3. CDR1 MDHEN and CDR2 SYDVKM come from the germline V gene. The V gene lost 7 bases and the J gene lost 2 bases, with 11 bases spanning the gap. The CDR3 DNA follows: TGTGCCAGCAAACTCATATTCAACACTGAAGCTTTCTTT. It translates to CASKLIFNTEAFF.

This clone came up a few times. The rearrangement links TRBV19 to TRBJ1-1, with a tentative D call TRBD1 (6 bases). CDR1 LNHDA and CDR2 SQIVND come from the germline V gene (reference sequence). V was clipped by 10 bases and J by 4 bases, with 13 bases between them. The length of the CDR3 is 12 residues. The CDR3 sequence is CATSWGATEAFF. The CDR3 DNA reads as TGTGCCACCTCGTGGGGGGCCACTGAAGCTTTCTTT.

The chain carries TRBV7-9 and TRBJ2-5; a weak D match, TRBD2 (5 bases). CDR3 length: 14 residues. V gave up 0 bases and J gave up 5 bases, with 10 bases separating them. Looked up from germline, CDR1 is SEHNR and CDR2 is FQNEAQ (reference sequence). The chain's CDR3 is CASSLAGATETQYF. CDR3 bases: TGTGCCAGCAGCTTAGCGGGAGCGACGGAGACCCAGTACTTC.

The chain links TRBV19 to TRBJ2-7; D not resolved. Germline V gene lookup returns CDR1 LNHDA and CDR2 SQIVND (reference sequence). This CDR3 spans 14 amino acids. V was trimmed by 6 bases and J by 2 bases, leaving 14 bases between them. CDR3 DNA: TGTGCCAGTAGAGGCGGAGAGTTACCCTACGAGCAGTACTTC. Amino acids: CASRGGELPYEQYF.

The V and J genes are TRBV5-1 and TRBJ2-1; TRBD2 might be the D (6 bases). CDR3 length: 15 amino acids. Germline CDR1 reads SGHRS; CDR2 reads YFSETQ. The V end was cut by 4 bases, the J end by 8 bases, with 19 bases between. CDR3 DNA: TGCGCCAGCAGCCCCCGGGCGGGGAGTGAGGATGAGCAGTTCTTC. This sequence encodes CASSPRAGSEDEQFF.

DNA for the CDR3: TGTGCCAGCAGTTACCTAGCGGGAGGGCCAGCCGGGGAGCTGTTTTTT. Its translation is CASSYLAGGPAGELFF. The genes are TRBV6-6 and TRBJ2-2; 12 bases fit TRBD2. The CDR3 loop spans 16 amino acids. V dropped 2 bases and J dropped 6; count of bases not matched to a gene: 4. In germline, CDR1 is MNHNY, CDR2 SVGAGI (reference sequence).

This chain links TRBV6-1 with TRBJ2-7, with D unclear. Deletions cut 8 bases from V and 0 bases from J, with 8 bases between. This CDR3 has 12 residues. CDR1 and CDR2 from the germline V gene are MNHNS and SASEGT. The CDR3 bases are TGTGCCAGCTCCAGCGCCTCCTACGAGCAGTACTTC. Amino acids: CASSSASYEQYF.

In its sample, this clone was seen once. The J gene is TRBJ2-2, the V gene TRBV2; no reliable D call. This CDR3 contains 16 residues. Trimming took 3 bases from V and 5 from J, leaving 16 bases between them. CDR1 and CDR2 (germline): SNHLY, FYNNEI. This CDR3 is CASSDRKLKGTGELFF. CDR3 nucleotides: TGTGCCAGCAGTGATAGGAAACTAAAAGGAACCGGGGAGCTGTTTTTT. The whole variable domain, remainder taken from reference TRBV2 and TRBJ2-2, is EPEVTQTPSHQVTQMGQEVILRCVPISNHLYFYWYRQILGQKVEFLVSFYNNEISEKSEIFDDQFSVERPDGSNFTLKIRSTKLEDSAMYFCASSDRKLKGTGELFFGEGSRLTVL.

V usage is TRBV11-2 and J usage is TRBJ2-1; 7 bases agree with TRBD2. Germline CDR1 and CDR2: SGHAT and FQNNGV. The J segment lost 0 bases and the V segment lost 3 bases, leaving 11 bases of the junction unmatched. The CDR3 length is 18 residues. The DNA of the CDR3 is TGTGCCAGCAGCTTCCCCTTGAGACGCGGGAGCTCCTACAATGAGCAGTTCTTC. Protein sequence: CASSFPLRRGSSYNEQFF. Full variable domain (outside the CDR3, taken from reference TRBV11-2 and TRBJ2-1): EAGVAQSPRYKIIEKRQSVAFWCNPISGHATLYWYQQILGQGPKLLIQFQNNGVVDDSQLPKDRFSAERLKGVDSTLKIQPAKLEDSAVYLCASSFPLRRGSSYNEQFFGPGTRLTVL.

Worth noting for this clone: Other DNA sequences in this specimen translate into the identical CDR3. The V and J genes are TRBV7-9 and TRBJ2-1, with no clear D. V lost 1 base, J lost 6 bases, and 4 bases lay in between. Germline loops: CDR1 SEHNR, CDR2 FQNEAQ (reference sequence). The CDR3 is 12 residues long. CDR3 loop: CASSLGRNEQFF. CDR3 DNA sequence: TGTGCCAGCAGCTTAGGTCGCAATGAGCAGTTCTTC.

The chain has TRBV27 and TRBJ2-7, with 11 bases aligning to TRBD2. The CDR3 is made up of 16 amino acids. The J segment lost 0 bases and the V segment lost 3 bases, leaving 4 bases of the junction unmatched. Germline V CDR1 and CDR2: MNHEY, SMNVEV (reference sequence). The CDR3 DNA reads TGTGCCAGCAGTTTCCTGACTAGCGGGGACTCCTACGAGCAGTACTTC. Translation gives CASSFLTSGDSYEQYF.

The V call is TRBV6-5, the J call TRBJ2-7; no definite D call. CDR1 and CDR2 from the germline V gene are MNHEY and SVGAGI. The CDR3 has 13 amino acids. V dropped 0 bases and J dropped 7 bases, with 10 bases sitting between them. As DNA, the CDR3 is TGTGCCAGCAGTTACTCGTCGAAAGTGGAGCAGTACTTC. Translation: CASSYSSKVEQYF.

The CDR3 coding sequence is TGCGCCAGCAGCTCGACTAGCGGGAGGGAGCAGTACTTC. This translates into CASSSTSGREQYF. This chain joins TRBV5-1 and TRBJ2-7; 13 positions agree with TRBD2. This CDR3 has 13 amino acids. With V trimmed by 3 bases and J by 7 bases, 1 base remained unmatched. CDR1 and CDR2 (germline): SGHRS, YFSETQ.

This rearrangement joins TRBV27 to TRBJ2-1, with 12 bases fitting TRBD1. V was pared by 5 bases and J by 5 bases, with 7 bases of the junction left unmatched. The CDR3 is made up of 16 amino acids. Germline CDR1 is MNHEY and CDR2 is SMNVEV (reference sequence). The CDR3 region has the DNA TGTGCCAGCAGTAGCCGGGACAGGGGGCCCCACAATGAGCAGTTCTTC. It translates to CASSSRDRGPHNEQFF.

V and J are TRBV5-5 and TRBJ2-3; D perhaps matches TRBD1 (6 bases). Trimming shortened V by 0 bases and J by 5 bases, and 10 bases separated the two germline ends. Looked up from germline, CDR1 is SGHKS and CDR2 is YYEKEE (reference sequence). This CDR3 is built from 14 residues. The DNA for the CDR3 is TGTGCCAGCAGCTTGGGGGACAAGGTAGATACGCAGTATTTT. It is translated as CASSLGDKVDTQYF.

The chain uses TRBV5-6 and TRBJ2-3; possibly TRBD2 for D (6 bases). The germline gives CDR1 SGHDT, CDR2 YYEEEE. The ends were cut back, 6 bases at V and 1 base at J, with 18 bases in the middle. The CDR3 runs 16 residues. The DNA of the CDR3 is TGTGCCAGCACCCACCGCCGGGACTTACGCACAGATACGCAGTATTTT. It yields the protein CASTHRRDLRTDTQYF.

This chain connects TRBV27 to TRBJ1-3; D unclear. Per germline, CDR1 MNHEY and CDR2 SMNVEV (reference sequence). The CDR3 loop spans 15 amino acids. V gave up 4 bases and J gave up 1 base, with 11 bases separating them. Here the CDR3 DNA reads TGTGCCAGCAGTTCCCTTCTTTATTCTGGAAACACCATATATTTT. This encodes CASSSLLYSGNTIYF.